The T cell receptor (beta chain) under discussion was sequenced for a study of shared clonotypes between healthy human individuals. Study overall: The study used three CD4 naive, three CD4 memory, two CD8 naive and one CD8 memory plate per donor.

This clone appeared a few times. Assay used: immunoSEQ multiplex PCR; TCRdb lists only in-frame clones, some missing. The table records some 1.5 million clones, nearly 99% of them present only once. The CDR3 runs 12 residues. The V gene's germline CDR1 is LNHDA and CDR2 SQIVND (reference sequence). V lost 2 bases and J 2 bases, leaving 0 bases between the germline ends. The TCR was taken from a man aged 25 to 45 in good health. J is TRBJ2-2 and V is TRBV19; D is unclear. Source material: naive CD4+ T cells sorted from blood. Stated subset: CD45RA+ positively selected. The CDR3 coding sequence is TGTGCCAGTAGTATAAACACCGGGGAGCTGTTTTTT. Translating gives CASSINTGELFF.